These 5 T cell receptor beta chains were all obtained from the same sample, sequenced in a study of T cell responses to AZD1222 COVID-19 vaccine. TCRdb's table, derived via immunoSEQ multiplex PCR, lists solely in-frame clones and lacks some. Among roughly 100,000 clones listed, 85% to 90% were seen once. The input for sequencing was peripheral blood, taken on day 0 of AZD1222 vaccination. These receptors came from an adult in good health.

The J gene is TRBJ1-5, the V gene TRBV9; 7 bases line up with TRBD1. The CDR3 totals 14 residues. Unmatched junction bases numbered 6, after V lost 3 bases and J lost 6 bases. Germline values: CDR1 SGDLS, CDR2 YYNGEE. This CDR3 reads CASSAQQGFQPQHF. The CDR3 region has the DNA TGTGCCAGCAGCGCCCAACAGGGGTTTCAGCCCCAGCATTTT.

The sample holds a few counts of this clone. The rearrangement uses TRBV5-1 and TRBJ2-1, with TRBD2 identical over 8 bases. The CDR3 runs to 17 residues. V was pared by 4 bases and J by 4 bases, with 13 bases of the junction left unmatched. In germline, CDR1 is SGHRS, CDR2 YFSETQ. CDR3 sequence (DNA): TGCGCCAGCAGCCTTCAAAGCGGGAGCGGATGGTACAATGAGCAGTTCTTC. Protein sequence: CASSLQSGSGWYNEQFF. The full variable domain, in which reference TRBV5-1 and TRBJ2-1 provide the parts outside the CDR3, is KAGVTQTPRYLIKTRGQQVTLSCSPISGHRSVSWYQQTPGQGLQFLFEYFSETQRNKGNFPGRFSGRQFSNSRSEMNVSTLELGDSALYLCASSLQSGSGWYNEQFFGPGTRLTVL.

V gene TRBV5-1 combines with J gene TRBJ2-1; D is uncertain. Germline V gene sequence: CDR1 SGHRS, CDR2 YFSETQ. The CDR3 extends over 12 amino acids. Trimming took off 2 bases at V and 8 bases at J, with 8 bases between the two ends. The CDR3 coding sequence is TGCGCCAGCAGCTTACATATTCATGAGCAGTTCTTC. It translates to CASSLHIHEQFF.

The CDR3 sequence is CSVVPTDRTDTQYF. As DNA, the CDR3 is TGCAGCGTTGTCCCCACTGACCGCACAGATACGCAGTATTTT. The chain carries TRBV29-1 and TRBJ2-3; D ambiguous. The CDR3 has 14 amino acids. Germline V gene lookup returns CDR1 SQVTM and CDR2 ANQGSEA. V gave up 4 bases and J gave up 1 base, with 12 bases separating them.

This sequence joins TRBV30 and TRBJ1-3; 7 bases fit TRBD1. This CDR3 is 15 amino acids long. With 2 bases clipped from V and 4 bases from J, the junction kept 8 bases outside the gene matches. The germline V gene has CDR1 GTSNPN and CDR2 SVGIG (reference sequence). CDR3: CAWSTRQGWGNTIYF. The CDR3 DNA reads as TGTGCCTGGAGTACCAGACAGGGTTGGGGAAACACCATATATTTT. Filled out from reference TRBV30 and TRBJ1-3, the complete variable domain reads SQTIHQWPATLVQPVGSPLSLECTVEGTSNPNLYWYRQAAGRGLQLLFYSVGIGQISSEVPQNLSASRPQDRQFILSSKKLLLSDSGFYLCAWSTRQGWGNTIYFGEGSWLTVV.